These 10 T cell receptor beta chains came from one sample sequenced in a study of early T cells in non-severe SARS-CoV-2 infection. TCRdb processed the 5' RACE reads anew with MiXCR; each CDR3 protein has one entry. The sample lists about 110,000 distinct CDR3 sequences, roughly an eighth seen once, with around 2.9% in the top ten. Sequencing was done on a sample of whole blood. The source is an adult who was a healthcare worker with PCR-confirmed SARS-CoV-2 infection or an uninfected control (not recorded which).

This clonotype was observed a handful of times. The chain carries TRBV6-5 and TRBJ1-4, with D perhaps TRBD1 (5 bases). The CDR3 is made up of 14 amino acids. V lost 2 bases to trimming and J lost 7 bases, with 11 bases between them. The V gene's germline CDR1 is MNHEY and CDR2 SVGAGI. This CDR3 reads CASSYGWGLEKLFF. In DNA, the CDR3 is TGTGCCAGCAGTTACGGATGGGGCCTTGAAAAACTGTTTTTT.

The gene calls are TRBV28 and TRBJ2-7; a weak D match, TRBD2 (5 bases). CDR1 is MDHEN, CDR2 SYDVKM, per germline. V was shortened by 11 bases and J by 1 base, with 9 bases between the two germline ends. This CDR3 is built from 11 residues. The CDR3 DNA reads TGTGCCTCGGGGAGATCCTACGAGCAGTACTTC. Amino acids: CASGRSYEQYF. Drawing the rest from reference TRBV28 and TRBJ2-7, the complete variable domain is DVKVTQSSRYLVKRTGEKVFLECVQDMDHENMFWYRQDPGLGLRLIYFSYDVKMKEKGDIPEGYSVSREKKERFSLILESASTNQTSMYLCASGRSYEQYFGPGTRLTVT.

Many counts were recorded for this clonotype. The V gene is TRBV29-1, the J gene TRBJ2-1; D is undetermined. Germline V gene data show CDR1 as SQVTM and CDR2 as ANQGSEA. CDR3 length equals 11 residues. The V end was cut by 4 bases, the J end by 5 bases, with 6 bases between. The CDR3 protein is CSVALHNEQFF. In DNA form, the CDR3 reads TGCAGCGTTGCTCTGCACAATGAGCAGTTCTTC.

This clonotype was detected a few times. The chain employs TRBV2 and TRBJ2-2, with D uncertain. This CDR3 contains 15 residues. Looked up from germline, CDR1 is SNHLY and CDR2 is FYNNEI. V lost 5 bases and J 2 bases, leaving 12 bases between the germline ends. The CDR3 here is CASSRQTSNTGELFF. The CDR3 DNA reads as TGTGCCAGCAGTAGACAAACGTCCAACACCGGGGAGCTGTTTTTT.

This clonotype was counted between two and nine times. V is TRBV7-6 and J is TRBJ2-5; 10 positions match TRBD1. This CDR3 spans 15 amino acids. Germline-derived CDR1 and CDR2 are SGHVS and FNYEAQ. The V segment lost 5 bases and the J segment 5 bases; nucleotides outside the gene matches: 8. In DNA, the CDR3 is TGTGCCAGCAGCCAAACTCCGGGACAGGGGGAGACCCAGTACTTC. Protein: CASSQTPGQGETQYF.

This clonotype was found many times. The chain joins TRBV29-1 to TRBJ2-1; maybe TRBD1 (6 bases). The CDR3 length is 13 residues. The germline V gene encodes CDR1 SQVTM and CDR2 ANQGSEA. Trimming cost V 6 bases and J 6 bases, with 15 bases left between them. The CDR3 is CSVSLTGFNEQFF. The CDR3 nucleotides are TGCAGCGTCTCCCTCACAGGGTTCAATGAGCAGTTCTTC.

This clonotype has only one observation. This chain joins TRBV20-1 and TRBJ1-1; a weak D match, TRBD1 (6 bases). This CDR3 has 14 residues. V lost 2 bases to trimming and J lost 5 bases, with 15 bases between them. Germline values: CDR1 DFQATT, CDR2 SNEGSKA (reference sequence). CDR3 coding DNA: TGCAGTGCTAGACCGACAGGAGTGGAGACTGAAGCTTTCTTT. Its protein product is CSARPTGVETEAFF.

This clonotype was detected ten times or more. The rearrangement uses TRBV7-3 and TRBJ2-2; D might be TRBD1 (5 bases). The germline gives CDR1 SGHTA, CDR2 FQGTGA. Trimming removed 6 bases from V and 5 bases from J, with 13 bases in between. The CDR3 has 14 amino acids. The CDR3 nucleotides read TGTGCCAGCAGACGTGCAACAGGAACCGGGGAGCTGTTTTTT. This gives the protein CASRRATGTGELFF.

The V and J genes are TRBV5-5 and TRBJ1-5; a weak D match, TRBD1 (5 bases). Trimming left V 0 bases short and J 6 bases short, with 13 bases between. The germline gives CDR1 SGHKS, CDR2 YYEKEE (reference sequence). The CDR3 consists of 15 residues. The CDR3 sequence: CASSLERQGSQPQHF. DNA for the CDR3: TGTGCCAGCAGCTTGGAACGGCAGGGAAGTCAGCCCCAGCATTTT.

The rearrangement links TRBV12-3 or TRBV12-4 to TRBJ1-2; the match to TRBD1 covers 11 bases. The CDR3 runs to 15 residues. J was trimmed by 4 bases and V by 4 bases; bases with no gene match: 5. In DNA, the CDR3 is TGTGCCAGCAGTTCCCCGGACAGGGGGCTCTATGGCTACACCTTC. It yields the protein CASSSPDRGLYGYTF.